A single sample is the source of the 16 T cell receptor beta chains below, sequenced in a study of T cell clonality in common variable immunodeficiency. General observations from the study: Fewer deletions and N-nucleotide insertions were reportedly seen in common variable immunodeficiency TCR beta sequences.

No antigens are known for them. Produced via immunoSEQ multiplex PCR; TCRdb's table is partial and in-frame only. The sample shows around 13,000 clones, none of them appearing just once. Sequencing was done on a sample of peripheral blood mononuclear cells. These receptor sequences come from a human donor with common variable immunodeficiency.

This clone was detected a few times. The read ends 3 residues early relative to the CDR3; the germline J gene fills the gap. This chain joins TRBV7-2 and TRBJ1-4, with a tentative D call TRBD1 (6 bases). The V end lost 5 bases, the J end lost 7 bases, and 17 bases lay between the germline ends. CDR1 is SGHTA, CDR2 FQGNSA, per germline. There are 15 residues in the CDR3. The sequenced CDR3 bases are TGTGCCAGCAGCGTGACAGGCGGGGGGATTGAAAAA. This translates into CASSVTGGGIEK. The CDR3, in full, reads CASSVTGGGIEKLFF.

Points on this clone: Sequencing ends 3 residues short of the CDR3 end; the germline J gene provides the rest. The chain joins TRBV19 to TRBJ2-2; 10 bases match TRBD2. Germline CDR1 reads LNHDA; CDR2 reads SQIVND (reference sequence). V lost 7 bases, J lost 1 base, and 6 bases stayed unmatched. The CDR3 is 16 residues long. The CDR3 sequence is CASKPLAGKNTGELFF. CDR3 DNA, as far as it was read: TGTGCCAGTAAGCCACTAGCGGGGAAGAACACCGGGGAG.

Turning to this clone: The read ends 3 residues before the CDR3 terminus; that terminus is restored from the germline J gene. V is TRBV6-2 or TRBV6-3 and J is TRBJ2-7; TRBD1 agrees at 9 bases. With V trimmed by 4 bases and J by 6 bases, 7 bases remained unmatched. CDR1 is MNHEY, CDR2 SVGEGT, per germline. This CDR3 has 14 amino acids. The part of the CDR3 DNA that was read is TGTGCCAGCAGTTTTGGACAGGGGAATTTCGAG. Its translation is CASSFGQGNFE. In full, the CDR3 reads CASSFGQGNFEQYF.

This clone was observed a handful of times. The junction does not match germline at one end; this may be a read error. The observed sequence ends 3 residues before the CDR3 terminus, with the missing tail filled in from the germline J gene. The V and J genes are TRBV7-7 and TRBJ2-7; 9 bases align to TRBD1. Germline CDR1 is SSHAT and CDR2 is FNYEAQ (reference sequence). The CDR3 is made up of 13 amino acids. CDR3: CASSRDREREQYF. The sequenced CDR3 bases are TGTGCTAGCAGTCGGGACAGGGAGCGCGAG.

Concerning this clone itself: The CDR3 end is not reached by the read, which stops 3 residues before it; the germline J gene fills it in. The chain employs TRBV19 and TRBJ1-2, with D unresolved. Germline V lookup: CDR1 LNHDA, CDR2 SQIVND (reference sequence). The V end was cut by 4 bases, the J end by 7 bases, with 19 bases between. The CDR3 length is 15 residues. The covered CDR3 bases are TGTGCCAGTAGTAGTATATGGGCAACCGATCCTGGC. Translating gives CASSSIWATDPG. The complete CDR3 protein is CASSSIWATDPGYTF.

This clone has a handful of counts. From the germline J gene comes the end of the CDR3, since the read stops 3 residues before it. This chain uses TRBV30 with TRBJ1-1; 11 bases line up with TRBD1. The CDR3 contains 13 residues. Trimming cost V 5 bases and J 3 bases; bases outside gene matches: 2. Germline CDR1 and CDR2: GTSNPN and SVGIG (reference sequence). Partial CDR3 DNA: TGTGCCTGGGGACAGGGGGCGGACACTGAA. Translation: CAWGQGADTE. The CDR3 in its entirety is CAWGQGADTEAFF.

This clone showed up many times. The sequenced part of the CDR3 DNA is TGTGCCAGCAGTCAGGGACTAGCGACAGATACG. Its protein product is CASSQGLATDT. The CDR3 as a whole reads CASSQGLATDTQYF. The genes are TRBV7-2 and TRBJ2-3; 10 nucleotides line up with TRBD2. The CDR3 is cut off 3 residues early in the read; its end comes from the germline J gene. V dropped 6 bases and J dropped 3; count of bases not matched to a gene: 3. Germline V CDR1 and CDR2: SGHTA, FQGNSA. This CDR3 region has 14 residues.

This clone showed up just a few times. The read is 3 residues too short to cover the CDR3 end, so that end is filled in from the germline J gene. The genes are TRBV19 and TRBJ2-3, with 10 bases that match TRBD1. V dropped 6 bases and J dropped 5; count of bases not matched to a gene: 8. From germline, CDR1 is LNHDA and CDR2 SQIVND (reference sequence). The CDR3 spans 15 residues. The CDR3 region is CASRRQGAQKDTQYF. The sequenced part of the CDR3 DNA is TGTGCCAGTAGACGACAGGGGGCGCAGAAAGATACG.

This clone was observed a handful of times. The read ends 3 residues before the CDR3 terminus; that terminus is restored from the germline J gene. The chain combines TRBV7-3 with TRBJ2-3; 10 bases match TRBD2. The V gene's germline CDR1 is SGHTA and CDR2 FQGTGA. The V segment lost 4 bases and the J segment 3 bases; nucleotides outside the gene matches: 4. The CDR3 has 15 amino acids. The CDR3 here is CASSSSGGGTDTQYF. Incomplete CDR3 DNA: TGTGCCAGCAGCTCCAGCGGGGGGGGAACAGATACG.

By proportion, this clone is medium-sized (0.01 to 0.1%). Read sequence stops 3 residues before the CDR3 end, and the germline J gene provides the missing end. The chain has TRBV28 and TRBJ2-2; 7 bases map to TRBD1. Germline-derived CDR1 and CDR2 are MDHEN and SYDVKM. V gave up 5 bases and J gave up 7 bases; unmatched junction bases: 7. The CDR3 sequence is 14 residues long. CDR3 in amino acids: CASSRTGQSGELFF. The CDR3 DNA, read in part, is TGTGCCAGCAGTCGGACAGGCCAGAGCGGGGAG.

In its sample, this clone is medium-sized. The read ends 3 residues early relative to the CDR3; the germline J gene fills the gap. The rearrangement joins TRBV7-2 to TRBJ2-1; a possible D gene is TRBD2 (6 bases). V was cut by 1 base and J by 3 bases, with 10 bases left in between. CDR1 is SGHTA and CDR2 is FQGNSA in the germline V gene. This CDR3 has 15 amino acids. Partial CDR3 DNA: TGTGCCAGCAGCTTAGTGGGGGGTCTCTACAATGAG. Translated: CASSLVGGLYNE. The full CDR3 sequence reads CASSLVGGLYNEQFF.

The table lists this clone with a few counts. CDR3 DNA, as far as it was read: TGTGCCAGCAGTTACATCGGGGGGACGGGGGTGTACAATGAG. It codes for CASSYIGGTGVYNE. The whole CDR3 region reads CASSYIGGTGVYNEQFF. V is TRBV6-2 or TRBV6-3 and J is TRBJ2-1, with 7 nucleotides matching TRBD2. The read ends 3 residues shy of where the CDR3 ends; the end is completed using the germline J gene. The length of the CDR3 is 17 residues. CDR1 and CDR2 (germline): MNHEY, SVGEGT. Trimming removed 2 bases from V and 4 bases from J; junction bases left unmatched: 11.

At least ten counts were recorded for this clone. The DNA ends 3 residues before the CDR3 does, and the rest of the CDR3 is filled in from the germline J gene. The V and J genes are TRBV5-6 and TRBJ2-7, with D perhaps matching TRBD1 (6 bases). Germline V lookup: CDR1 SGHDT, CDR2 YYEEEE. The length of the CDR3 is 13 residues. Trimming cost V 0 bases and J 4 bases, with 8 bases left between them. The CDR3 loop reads CASSLARGYEQYF. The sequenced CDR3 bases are TGTGCCAGCAGCTTGGCCAGGGGTTACGAG.

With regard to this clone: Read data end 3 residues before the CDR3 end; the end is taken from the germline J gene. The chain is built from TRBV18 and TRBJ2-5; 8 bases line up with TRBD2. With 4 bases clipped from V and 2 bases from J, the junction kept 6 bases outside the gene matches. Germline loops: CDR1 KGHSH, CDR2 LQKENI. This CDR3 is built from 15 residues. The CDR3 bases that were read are TGTGCCAGCTCACAGGGCCTAGCGGGTCAAGAGACC. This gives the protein CASSQGLAGQET. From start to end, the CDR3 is CASSQGLAGQETQYF.

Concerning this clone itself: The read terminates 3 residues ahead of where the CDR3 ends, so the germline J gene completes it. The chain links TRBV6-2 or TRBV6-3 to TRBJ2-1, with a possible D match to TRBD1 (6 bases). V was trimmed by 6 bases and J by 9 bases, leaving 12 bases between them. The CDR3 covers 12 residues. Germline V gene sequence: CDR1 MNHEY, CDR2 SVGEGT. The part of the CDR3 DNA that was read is TGTGCCAGCAGCGTACAGGGAATTGAG. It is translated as CASSVQGIE. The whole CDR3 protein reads CASSVQGIEQFF.

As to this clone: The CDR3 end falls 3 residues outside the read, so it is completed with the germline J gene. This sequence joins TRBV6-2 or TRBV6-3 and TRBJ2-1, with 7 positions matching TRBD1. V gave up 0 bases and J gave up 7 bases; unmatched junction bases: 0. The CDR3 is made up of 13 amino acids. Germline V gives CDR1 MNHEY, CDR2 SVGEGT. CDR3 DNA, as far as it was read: TGTGCCAGCAGTTACTCGGGACAGAATGAG. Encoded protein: CASSYSGQNE. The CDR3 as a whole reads CASSYSGQNEQFF.